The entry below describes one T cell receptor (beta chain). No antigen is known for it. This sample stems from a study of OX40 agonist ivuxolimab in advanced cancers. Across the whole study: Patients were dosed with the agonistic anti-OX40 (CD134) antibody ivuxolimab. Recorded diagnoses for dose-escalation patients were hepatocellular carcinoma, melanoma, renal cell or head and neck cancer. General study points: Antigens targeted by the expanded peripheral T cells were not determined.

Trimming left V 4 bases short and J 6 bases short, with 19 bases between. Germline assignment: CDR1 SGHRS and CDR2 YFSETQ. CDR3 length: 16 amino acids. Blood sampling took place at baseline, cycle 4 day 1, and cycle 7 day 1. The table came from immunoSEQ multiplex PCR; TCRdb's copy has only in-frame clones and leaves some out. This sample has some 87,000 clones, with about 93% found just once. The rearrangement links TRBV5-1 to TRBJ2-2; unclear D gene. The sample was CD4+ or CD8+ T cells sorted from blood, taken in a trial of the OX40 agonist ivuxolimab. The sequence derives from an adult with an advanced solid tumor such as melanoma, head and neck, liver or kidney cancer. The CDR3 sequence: CASSPTDGSPAGELFF. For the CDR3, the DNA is TGCGCCAGCAGCCCTACGGACGGCAGCCCGGCCGGGGAGCTGTTTTTT.